These 20 T cell receptor beta chains share one sample of origin, sequenced in a study of T cell changes during pregnancy in multiple sclerosis. Generated by immunoSEQ multiplex PCR, the TCRdb table keeps only in-frame clones and is missing some. Here the sample spans fewer than 65,000 clones, around 92% being singletons. The material was peripheral blood, obtained in the third trimester of pregnancy. These receptors originate from a female donor in good health, enrolled as a control in a pregnancy study.

This chain links TRBV6-5 with TRBJ1-2; D unclear. CDR1 is MNHEY, CDR2 SVGAGI, per germline. The CDR3 contains 13 residues. V lost 5 bases and J lost 6, with 13 bases in between. The CDR3 nucleotides are TGTGCCAGCAGTGCCCTCGGAGGTAATGGCTACACCTTC. This encodes CASSALGGNGYTF.

On this clone: The junction differs from germline at one of its ends, possibly a read error. V usage is TRBV7-7 and J usage is TRBJ2-7; a possible D gene is TRBD1 (5 bases). Germline CDR1 is SSHAT and CDR2 is FNYEAQ (reference sequence). The CDR3 contains 18 residues. CDR3 nucleotide sequence: TGTGCTAGCAGCTTAGGGGTATACGACAGATCCCAGAACTACGAGCAGTACTTC. This encodes CASSLGVYDRSQNYEQYF.

The chain is built from TRBV27 and TRBJ2-4; 7 nucleotides match TRBD1. The germline CDR1 and CDR2 sequences are MNHEY and SMNVEV (reference sequence). V shed 5 bases and J 7 bases; nucleotides not matched to a gene: 2. The CDR3 loop spans 12 amino acids. For the CDR3, the DNA is TGTGCCAGCAGTCTACAGGGGAACATTCAGTACTTC. Translation: CASSLQGNIQYF.

This rearrangement joins TRBV27 to TRBJ2-1; TRBD1 matches 9 bases. The CDR3 has 18 amino acids. Germline V gives CDR1 MNHEY, CDR2 SMNVEV (reference sequence). V trimming: 6 bases; J trimming: 6 bases; junction bases outside the gene matches: 18. For the CDR3, the DNA is TGTGCCAGCAGGGAACGGGACAGGGATCTTATTTTGGGCAATGAGCAGTTCTTC. It codes for CASRERDRDLILGNEQFF.

The chain uses TRBV28 and TRBJ1-4; no clear D. Trimming shortened V by 3 bases and J by 4 bases, and 9 bases separated the two germline ends. This CDR3 has 14 residues. The germline V gene has CDR1 MDHEN and CDR2 SYDVKM. This CDR3 reads CASSFVTNNEKLFF. CDR3 nucleotides: TGTGCCAGCAGTTTTGTTACTAATAATGAAAAACTGTTTTTT.

V usage is TRBV7-3 and J usage is TRBJ2-1; 7 bases are a match to TRBD2. Looked up from germline, CDR1 is SGHTA and CDR2 is FQGTGA. J lost 5 bases, V lost 2 bases, and 15 bases had no gene match. The CDR3 runs 18 residues. The CDR3 region is CASSLASLGGGRHNEQFF. In DNA form, the CDR3 reads TGTGCCAGCAGCTTAGCCAGTTTGGGGGGGGGAAGGCACAATGAGCAGTTCTTC.

This clone was seen once. This chain's CDR3 is CASSAVAGGPYEQYF. DNA for the CDR3: TGTGCCAGCAGCGCCGTAGCGGGAGGGCCCTACGAGCAGTACTTC. J is TRBJ2-7 and V is TRBV9; 11 nucleotides agree with TRBD2. Germline trimming cut 3 bases from V and 2 bases from J; bases unmatched to any gene: 4. This CDR3 has 15 residues. Germline CDR1 and CDR2: SGDLS and YYNGEE. The full variable domain, in which reference TRBV9 and TRBJ2-7 provide the parts outside the CDR3, is DSGVTQTPKHLITATGQRVTLRCSPRSGDLSVYWYQQSLDQGLQFLIQYYNGEERAKGNILERFSAQQFPDLHSELNLSSLELGDSALYFCASSAVAGGPYEQYFGPGTRLTVT.

This rearrangement joins TRBV13 to TRBJ2-7; D is possibly TRBD2 (6 bases). CDR1 and CDR2 (germline): PRHDT, FYEKMQ (reference sequence). This CDR3 has 14 amino acids. V lost 2 bases to trimming and J lost 2 bases, with 10 bases between them. CDR3 coding DNA: TGTGCCAGCAGCTTACGACTAGTCCCCTACGAGCAGTACTTC. Encoded protein: CASSLRLVPYEQYF.

This sequence joins TRBV27 and TRBJ1-1; tentative D call: TRBD1 (6 bases). Trimming removed 6 bases from V and 1 base from J, with 15 bases in between. CDR1 MNHEY and CDR2 SMNVEV come from the germline V gene (reference sequence). This CDR3 spans 15 amino acids. The CDR3 bases are TGTGCCAGCAGCCCCCGGATGGGACAGAACACTGAAGCTTTCTTT. This gives the protein CASSPRMGQNTEAFF.

This chain uses TRBV2 with TRBJ2-3; D uncertain. This CDR3 contains 11 residues. The ends were cut back, 5 bases at V and 6 bases at J, with 6 bases in the middle. Germline lookup yields CDR1 SNHLY and CDR2 FYNNEI. The CDR3 spells CASSLSDTQYF. For the CDR3, the DNA is TGTGCCAGCAGTTTGTCGGATACGCAGTATTTT.

The rearrangement links TRBV30 to TRBJ2-1; the D gene is possibly TRBD2 (5 bases). The CDR3 is 13 residues long. CDR1 and CDR2 (germline): GTSNPN, SVGIG (reference sequence). V was trimmed by 5 bases and J by 8 bases, leaving 16 bases between them. CDR3 DNA: TGTGCCTGGTTGAAGGGAGTGAGGGATGAGCAGTTCTTC. Its translation: CAWLKGVRDEQFF.

This chain connects TRBV7-8 to TRBJ1-2; 10 nucleotides line up with TRBD1. Germline V gives CDR1 SGHVS, CDR2 FQNEAQ. The CDR3 is 14 amino acids. Trimming at V came to 3 bases and at J to 3 bases, leaving 1 base not matched to a gene. CDR3 sequence (DNA): TGTGCCAGCAGCTTCGGACAGGGGGACTATGGCTACACCTTC. Its protein product is CASSFGQGDYGYTF.

The genes are TRBV5-1 and TRBJ2-7, with a possible D match to TRBD2 (5 bases). The CDR3 spans 12 residues. Germline CDR1 is SGHRS and CDR2 is YFSETQ. The V end lost 4 bases, the J end lost 4 bases, and 9 bases lay between the germline ends. The CDR3 loop reads CASSMDSYEQYF. The CDR3 DNA sequence: TGCGCCAGCAGCATGGACTCTTACGAGCAGTACTTC.

The chain couples TRBV6-1 to TRBJ1-2, with TRBD1 matching 11 bases. Germline CDR1 is MNHNS and CDR2 is SASEGT. This CDR3 is built from 16 residues. The trim removed 1 base at V and 4 bases at J, leaving 5 bases unmatched. CDR3 protein: CASSEGTGGPAYGYTF. CDR3 DNA sequence: TGTGCCAGCAGTGAAGGGACAGGGGGCCCTGCCTATGGCTACACCTTC.

The CDR3 sequence: CASSPRGGTPIAYEQYF. In DNA, the CDR3 is TGTGCCAGCAGTCCCCGGGGGGGGACCCCTATAGCCTACGAGCAGTACTTC. V gene TRBV28 combines with J gene TRBJ2-7, with 8 bases identical to TRBD2. Germline-derived CDR1 and CDR2 are MDHEN and SYDVKM. This CDR3 contains 17 residues. V was clipped by 5 bases and J by 2 bases; unmatched bases: 14.

This chain connects TRBV7-9 to TRBJ2-3; perhaps TRBD2 as D (6 bases). Trimming shortened V by 3 bases and J by 3 bases, and 13 bases separated the two germline ends. CDR3 length: 15 amino acids. The germline V gene encodes CDR1 SEHNR and CDR2 FQNEAQ (reference sequence). This CDR3 reads CASSFIRDSTDTQYF. The CDR3 nucleotides read TGTGCCAGCAGCTTTATTCGGGACTCGACAGATACGCAGTATTTT.

V is TRBV27 and J is TRBJ1-2, with no clear D. Trimming removed 3 bases from V and 3 bases from J, with 20 bases in between. This CDR3 spans 17 amino acids. Per germline, CDR1 MNHEY and CDR2 SMNVEV (reference sequence). The CDR3 region is CASSFLNGLPEDYGYTF. For the CDR3, the DNA is TGTGCCAGCAGTTTTTTGAACGGGCTACCGGAGGACTATGGCTACACCTTC.

The chain carries TRBV7-6 and TRBJ2-1; D perhaps matches TRBD2 (6 bases). CDR3 length: 15 amino acids. Germline CDR1 reads SGHVS; CDR2 reads FNYEAQ. V was pared by 2 bases and J by 7 bases, with 15 bases between. The CDR3 DNA reads as TGTGCCAGCAGCTTACAACCGGGACTTGGGAATGAGCAGTTCTTC. Encoded protein: CASSLQPGLGNEQFF.

The chain carries TRBV5-6 and TRBJ2-3; 8 nucleotides align to TRBD2. Germline trimming cut 4 bases from V and 3 bases from J; bases unmatched to any gene: 13. This CDR3 is built from 17 residues. Germline loops: CDR1 SGHDT, CDR2 YYEEEE. This CDR3 is CASSQKPGLGGTDTQYF. DNA of the CDR3: TGTGCCAGCAGCCAAAAGCCGGGACTAGGGGGGACAGATACGCAGTATTTT. Full variable domain (outside the CDR3, taken from reference TRBV5-6 and TRBJ2-3): DAGVTQSPTHLIKTRGQQVTLRCSPKSGHDTVSWYQQALGQGPQFIFQYYEEEERQRGNFPDRFSGHQFPNYSSELNVNALLLGDSALYLCASSQKPGLGGTDTQYFGPGTRLTVL.

The chain has TRBV6-1 and TRBJ2-2; D unclear. The length of the CDR3 is 12 residues. Germline assignment: CDR1 MNHNS and CDR2 SASEGT. V lost 7 bases and J 7 bases, leaving 10 bases between the germline ends. The CDR3 protein is CASMTDGGELFF. CDR3 sequence (DNA): TGTGCCAGCATGACTGACGGCGGGGAGCTGTTTTTT.